What follows are 7 T cell receptor beta chains derived from one specimen sequenced in a study of T cells in Graves' hyperthyroidism and ophthalmopathy. The investigators amplified TCR beta CDR3 regions from RNA transcripts. TCR CDR3 regions were first amplified by RT-PCR with HTBI primers. From the multiplex PCR reads, TCRdb called clonotypes with MiXCR, one entry per CDR3 protein. The repertoire consists of some 690,000 distinct CDR3 sequences, with roughly 17% occurring once and the leading ten covering 15% to 19%. The sequencing input was blood. These receptors were collected from a man in his fifties with Graves' hyperthyroidism.

This clonotype was found many times. In nucleotides, the CDR3 is TGTGCCTGGAGTGTAAACGGGGGAGATCACACCTTC. Its protein is CAWSVNGGDHTF. The chain has TRBV30 and TRBJ1-2, with D possibly matching TRBD1 (5 bases). Germline CDR1 GTSNPN, CDR2 SVGIG (reference sequence). V dropped 0 bases and J dropped 12 bases, with 14 bases sitting between them. The CDR3 is made up of 12 amino acids.

V usage is TRBV2 and J usage is TRBJ2-3; possibly TRBD1 for D (5 bases). The V gene's germline CDR1 is SNHLY and CDR2 FYNNEI. Trimming pared 6 bases from V and 1 base from J, leaving 17 bases between. This CDR3 has 16 residues. The CDR3 DNA reads TGTGCCAGCAGCGTAGGGGTAGGGCAGCGCACAGATACGCAGTATTTT. Translated, it gives CASSVGVGQRTDTQYF.

At least ten counts were recorded for this clonotype. V usage is TRBV10-3 and J usage is TRBJ2-3; unclear D gene. V was cut by 0 bases and J by 2 bases, with 12 bases left in between. This CDR3 has 16 amino acids. The germline V gene encodes CDR1 ENHRY and CDR2 SYGVKD. The CDR3 loop reads CAISESLLRTTDTQYF. The CDR3 DNA reads TGTGCCATCAGTGAGTCGCTACTAAGGACCACAGATACGCAGTATTTT.

The chain combines TRBV15 with TRBJ2-7; 8 bases agree with TRBD1. CDR1 and CDR2 (germline): LNHNV, YYDKDF (reference sequence). This CDR3 is built from 15 residues. The V gene end was trimmed by 3 bases and the J gene end by 7 bases; junction bases not matched to a gene: 11. The CDR3 is CATSRDRAPRGEQYF. As DNA, the CDR3 is TGTGCCACCAGCAGGGACAGGGCCCCTAGGGGGGAGCAGTACTTC. The full variable domain, with the rest looked up from reference TRBV15 and TRBJ2-7, is DAMVIQNPRYQVTQFGKPVTLSCSQTLNHNVMYWYQQKSSQAPKLLFHYYDKDFNNEADTPDNFQSRRPNTSFCFLDIRSPGLGDTAMYLCATSRDRAPRGEQYFGPGTRLTVT.

The chain employs TRBV28 and TRBJ2-7, with D possibly matching TRBD2 (5 bases). The CDR3 is made up of 14 amino acids. Trimming stripped 5 bases from V and 0 bases from J, with 11 bases between. From germline, CDR1 is MDHEN and CDR2 SYDVKM. The chain's CDR3 is CASSGPGISYEQYF. DNA of the CDR3: TGTGCCAGCAGTGGCCCGGGAATCTCCTACGAGCAGTACTTC.

This clonotype was seen a handful of times. CDR3 amino acids: CASSQEQNNQPQHF. The CDR3 DNA sequence: TGTGCCAGCAGCCAAGAACAGAATAATCAGCCCCAGCATTTT. V is TRBV3-1 and J is TRBJ1-5, with unresolved D. Trimming left V 0 bases short and J 4 bases short, with 7 bases between. CDR3 size: 14 residues. Germline CDR1 LGHDT, CDR2 YNNKEL (reference sequence).

This clonotype was observed a handful of times. The chain is built from TRBV28 and TRBJ2-2; TRBD1 matches 7 bases. CDR1 is MDHEN and CDR2 is SYDVKM in the germline V gene. This CDR3 contains 12 residues. Trimming removed 7 bases from V and 7 bases from J; junction bases left unmatched: 3. The DNA for the CDR3 is TGTGCCAGCAAGACAGGGCACGGGGAGCTGTTTTTT. It yields the protein CASKTGHGELFF.